This TCR beta chain was sequenced for a study of T cell responses to AZD1222 COVID-19 vaccine. Regarding the study as a whole: Just a handful of people given AZD1222 tested seropositive at baseline.

The table came from immunoSEQ multiplex PCR; TCRdb's copy has only in-frame clones and leaves some out. The profile shows about 130,000 clones, under 95% of them singletons. The CDR3 consists of 18 residues. Germline V gives CDR1 LNHDA, CDR2 SQIVND (reference sequence). The V gene lost 5 bases and the J gene lost 5 bases, with 22 bases spanning the gap. Turning to this clone: What it binds is unknown.

The sample in question was peripheral blood, obtained on day 0 of AZD1222 vaccination. The chain recombines TRBV19 with TRBJ1-6; D not resolved. The receptor comes from an adult in good health. Here the CDR3 DNA reads TGTGCCAGTAGTGACTACCACTGGACGGTCCACAATAATTCACCCCTCCACTTT. It specifies CASSDYHWTVHNNSPLHF.